The 23 T cell receptor beta chains presented below share a single source sample, sequenced in a study of blood T cell repertoires in COVID-19. Sequencing was performed with immunoSEQ multiplex PCR; in TCRdb, only in-frame clones are kept and a portion is missing. The data hold tens of thousands of clones, with more than 70% observed a single time. Specimen: peripheral blood. All receptors derive from a human donor in a cohort sampled during active COVID-19.

This chain joins TRBV5-1 and TRBJ2-3; perhaps TRBD1 as D (8 bases). V lost 2 bases to trimming and J lost 3 bases, with 19 bases between them. Germline-derived CDR1 and CDR2 are SGHRS and YFSETQ. This CDR3 has 17 amino acids. CDR3 bases: TGCGCCAGCAGCTTAGCAGGACAGGGAGGGATGACAGATACGCAGTATTTT. It yields the protein CASSLAGQGGMTDTQYF.

V is TRBV3-1 (or the pseudogene TRBV3-2) and J is TRBJ1-2; maybe TRBD1 (5 bases). Germline lookup yields CDR1 LGHDT and CDR2 YNNKEL (reference sequence). Deletions cut 4 bases from V and 2 bases from J, with 17 bases between. The CDR3 spans 16 residues. DNA for the CDR3: TGTGCCAGCAGCCCCCGGGGGGGGGAGGGCAACTATGGCTACACCTTC. Amino acids: CASSPRGGEGNYGYTF.

V usage is TRBV20-1 and J usage is TRBJ2-7, with D perhaps TRBD2 (6 bases). CDR1 and CDR2 (germline): DFQATT, SNEGSKA (reference sequence). This CDR3 has 11 amino acids. The V end lost 3 bases, the J end lost 9 bases, and 12 bases lay between the germline ends. In DNA form, the CDR3 reads TGCAGTGCTAGTCTGTTCGGGGGGCAGTACTTC. As protein: CSASLFGGQYF.

This rearrangement joins TRBV6-5 to TRBJ2-2; D is perhaps TRBD2 (6 bases). V dropped 7 bases and J dropped 3 bases, with 12 bases sitting between them. This CDR3 has 14 residues. Germline CDR1 reads MNHEY; CDR2 reads SVGAGI. The CDR3 region has the DNA TGTGCCAGCACCCAGGACTACTACACCGGGGAGCTGTTTTTT. Its protein is CASTQDYYTGELFF.

This rearrangement joins TRBV2 to TRBJ1-4, with 9 bases matching TRBD1. CDR3 size: 15 residues. The V gene's germline CDR1 is SNHLY and CDR2 FYNNEI. The ends lost 0 bases at V and 5 bases at J; junction bases unmatched: 1. CDR3 loop: CASSEAGTGNEKLFF. The CDR3 nucleotides read TGTGCCAGCAGTGAAGCCGGGACAGGGAATGAAAAACTGTTTTTT. Full variable domain (missing parts from reference TRBV2 and TRBJ1-4): EPEVTQTPSHQVTQMGQEVILRCVPISNHLYFYWYRQILGQKVEFLVSFYNNEISEKSEIFDDQFSVERPDGSNFTLKIRSTKLEDSAMYFCASSEAGTGNEKLFFGSGTQLSVL.

The chain couples TRBV9 to TRBJ1-6; D is possibly TRBD1 (6 bases). Germline V CDR1 and CDR2: SGDLS, YYNGEE. The V gene lost 3 bases and the J gene lost 4 bases, with 11 bases spanning the gap. The CDR3 contains 15 residues. CDR3 region: CASSDGQTYNSPLHF. In nucleotides, the CDR3 is TGTGCCAGCAGCGACGGACAGACTTATAATTCACCCCTCCACTTT.

The rearrangement joins TRBV2 to TRBJ2-2, with 11 bases that match TRBD2. The CDR3 covers 15 residues. V lost 8 bases, J lost 4 bases, and 6 bases stayed unmatched. Germline V CDR1 and CDR2: SNHLY, FYNNEI. The CDR3: CASRSGRVSTGELFF. CDR3 coding DNA: TGTGCCAGCCGTAGCGGGAGGGTTAGCACCGGGGAGCTGTTTTTT.

CDR3 in amino acids: CASSYSRQRTDTQYF. CDR3 DNA sequence: TGTGCCAGCAGTTACAGCCGACAGCGCACAGATACGCAGTATTTT. V usage is TRBV6-5 and J usage is TRBJ2-3; a weak D match, TRBD1 (5 bases). The ends were cut back, 2 bases at V and 1 base at J, with 10 bases in the middle. In germline, CDR1 is MNHEY, CDR2 SVGAGI. This CDR3 has 15 residues.

V and J are TRBV5-1 and TRBJ2-7; D ambiguous. V was cut by 2 bases and J by 0 bases, with 9 bases left in between. CDR1 and CDR2 (germline): SGHRS, YFSETQ. The CDR3 runs 14 residues. CDR3 DNA sequence: TGCGCCAGCAGCTTTGAGAGCATCTCCTACGAGCAGTACTTC. Residues: CASSFESISYEQYF.

This chain connects TRBV19 to TRBJ1-2, with 9 bases aligning to TRBD1. CDR1 is LNHDA, CDR2 SQIVND, per germline (reference sequence). The trim removed 4 bases at V and 5 bases at J, leaving 8 bases unmatched. The CDR3 is 15 amino acids. The CDR3 DNA is TGTGCCAGTAGTAGGCGGGACAGGGAGTTGTATGGCTACACCTTC. Protein sequence: CASSRRDRELYGYTF.

The chain has TRBV7-9 and TRBJ2-1, with unresolved D. The V end was cut by 1 base, the J end by 0 bases, with 4 bases between. The CDR3 totals 14 residues. The germline V gene encodes CDR1 SEHNR and CDR2 FQNEAQ (reference sequence). CDR3 loop: CASSLGGSYNEQFF. The CDR3 DNA sequence: TGTGCCAGCAGCTTAGGCGGCTCCTACAATGAGCAGTTCTTC.

V is TRBV2 and J is TRBJ2-1, with no clear D. Between the trimmed V and J ends, which lost 6 bases and 7 bases, there was a span of 10 bases. This CDR3 has 12 amino acids. CDR1 and CDR2 from the germline V gene are SNHLY and FYNNEI. The CDR3 coding sequence is TGTGCCAGCAGGGTTAGATTGAATGAGCAGTTCTTC. Protein: CASRVRLNEQFF. Variable domain in full (rest from reference TRBV2 and TRBJ2-1): EPEVTQTPSHQVTQMGQEVILRCVPISNHLYFYWYRQILGQKVEFLVSFYNNEISEKSEIFDDQFSVERPDGSNFTLKIRSTKLEDSAMYFCASRVRLNEQFFGPGTRLTVL.

This clone occurred a few times. The V call is TRBV11-3, the J call TRBJ2-1; TRBD1 is a possible D gene (6 bases). The CDR3 extends over 16 amino acids. Germline V gene sequence: CDR1 SGHNT, CDR2 YENEEA. Trimming cost V 6 bases and J 3 bases, with 18 bases left between them. The CDR3 bases are TGTGCCAGCAGTCATAGTACAGGGCTTCACTACAATGAGCAGTTCTTC. It codes for CASSHSTGLHYNEQFF.

J is TRBJ2-7 and V is TRBV13; maybe TRBD1 (6 bases). Between the trimmed V and J ends, which lost 5 bases and 0 bases, there was a span of 14 bases. The CDR3 runs to 15 residues. CDR1 and CDR2 (germline): PRHDT, FYEKMQ (reference sequence). The CDR3 protein is CASSNRQVASYEQYF. The CDR3 DNA reads as TGTGCCAGCAGCAACAGACAGGTCGCCTCCTACGAGCAGTACTTC.

The chain employs TRBV10-3 and TRBJ2-7; 8 bases fit TRBD1. The CDR3 consists of 14 residues. Germline assignment: CDR1 ENHRY and CDR2 SYGVKD. The J segment lost 3 bases and the V segment lost 2 bases, leaving 3 bases of the junction unmatched. CDR3 amino acids: CAISERGTGYEQYF. The CDR3 DNA sequence: TGTGCCATCAGTGAGAGAGGGACAGGCTACGAGCAGTACTTC.

Only a few counts were recorded for this clone. The rearrangement links TRBV5-1 to TRBJ2-3, with 8 bases lining up with TRBD2. The germline V gene has CDR1 SGHRS and CDR2 YFSETQ. V lost 0 bases, J lost 1 base, and 1 base stayed unmatched. The CDR3 loop spans 15 amino acids. The CDR3 protein is CASSLDSGGTDTQYF. DNA for the CDR3: TGCGCCAGCAGCTTGGATAGCGGGGGCACAGATACGCAGTATTTT.

V is TRBV7-9 and J is TRBJ1-4; no clear D. The ends were cut back, 0 bases at V and 6 bases at J, with 14 bases in the middle. Germline-derived CDR1 and CDR2 are SEHNR and FQNEAQ (reference sequence). CDR3 length equals 16 residues. The CDR3 sequence: CASSLAVVSADEKLFF. CDR3 nucleotide sequence: TGTGCCAGCAGCTTAGCGGTCGTGTCCGCAGATGAAAAACTGTTTTTT.

This chain links TRBV4-2 with TRBJ1-1; possible D gene TRBD1, 6 bases. The germline CDR1 and CDR2 sequences are LGHNA and YNFKEQ. CDR3 length: 19 amino acids. Deletions cut 3 bases from V and 1 base from J, with 24 bases between. CDR3 sequence reads: CASSQTLPGGAIENTEAFF. The CDR3 DNA follows: TGTGCCAGCAGCCAGACCCTCCCGGGGGGCGCAATAGAGAACACTGAAGCTTTCTTT.

The rearrangement links TRBV12-3 or TRBV12-4 to TRBJ1-2; no clear D gene. V lost 5 bases and J 2 bases, leaving 9 bases between the germline ends. This CDR3 contains 13 residues. CDR3 in amino acids: CASSRTENYGYTF. CDR3 sequence (DNA): TGTGCCAGCAGTCGTACAGAGAACTATGGCTACACCTTC.

V gene TRBV6-1 combines with J gene TRBJ1-6, with TRBD1 identical over 7 bases. The CDR3 is made up of 16 amino acids. The V gene's germline CDR1 is MNHNS and CDR2 SASEGT. V lost 1 base to trimming and J lost 6 bases; unmatched junction nucleotides: 6. The CDR3 spells CASSEVEGAGNSPLHF. As DNA, the CDR3 is TGTGCCAGCAGTGAAGTAGAGGGGGCCGGTAATTCACCCCTCCACTTT.

The chain has TRBV9 and TRBJ2-2; TRBD2 matches 7 bases. After removal of 1 base from V and 4 bases from J, the junction contained 10 bases not matched to a gene. Germline CDR1 and CDR2: SGDLS and YYNGEE. This CDR3 is built from 17 residues. The CDR3 coding sequence is TGTGCCAGCAGCGTACAGTTGTGGGGGGGAAGCACCGGGGAGCTGTTTTTT. It translates to CASSVQLWGGSTGELFF. Looking up the rest from reference TRBV9 and TRBJ2-2 gives the full variable domain: DSGVTQTPKHLITATGQRVTLRCSPRSGDLSVYWYQQSLDQGLQFLIQYYNGEERAKGNILERFSAQQFPDLHSELNLSSLELGDSALYFCASSVQLWGGSTGELFFGEGSRLTVL.

The chain employs TRBV6-1 and TRBJ2-3, with 7 bases aligning to TRBD1. Germline CDR1 and CDR2: MNHNS and SASEGT. Trimming took 0 bases from V and 7 from J; bases not matched to a gene: 13. The CDR3 contains 17 residues. The CDR3 coding sequence is TGTGCCAGCAGTGAAGCCCCTCAGGGACAGTTCGGGAATACGCAGTATTTT. This sequence encodes CASSEAPQGQFGNTQYF.

This chain uses TRBV7-9 with TRBJ2-7; D is possibly TRBD2 (6 bases). V lost 5 bases to trimming and J lost 6 bases, with 17 bases between them. The CDR3 sequence is 14 residues long. CDR1 and CDR2 (germline): SEHNR, FQNEAQ (reference sequence). CDR3 nucleotides: TGTGCCAGCAGCCCGGGGGTCGAGGATGGCGAGCAGTACTTC. It yields the protein CASSPGVEDGEQYF.